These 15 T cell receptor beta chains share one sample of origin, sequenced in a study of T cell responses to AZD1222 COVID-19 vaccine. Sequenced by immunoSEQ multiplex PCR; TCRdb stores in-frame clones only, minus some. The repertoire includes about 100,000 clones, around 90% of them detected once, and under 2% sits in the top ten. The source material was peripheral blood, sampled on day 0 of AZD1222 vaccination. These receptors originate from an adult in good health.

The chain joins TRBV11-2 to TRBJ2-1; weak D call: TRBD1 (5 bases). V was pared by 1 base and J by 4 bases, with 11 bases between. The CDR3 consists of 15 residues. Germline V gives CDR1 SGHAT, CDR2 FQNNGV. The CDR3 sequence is CASSLGRQGYNEQFF. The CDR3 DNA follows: TGTGCCAGCAGCTTAGGCAGGCAGGGATACAATGAGCAGTTCTTC. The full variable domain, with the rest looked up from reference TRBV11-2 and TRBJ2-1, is EAGVAQSPRYKIIEKRQSVAFWCNPISGHATLYWYQQILGQGPKLLIQFQNNGVVDDSQLPKDRFSAERLKGVDSTLKIQPAKLEDSAVYLCASSLGRQGYNEQFFGPGTRLTVL.

CDR3 bases: TGTGCCAGCAGTAGACTAGCGGGAGAGGTCAATGAGCAGTTCTTC. It codes for CASSRLAGEVNEQFF. The J gene is TRBJ2-1, the V gene TRBV6-5; 12 bases are shared with TRBD2. Germline trimming cut 5 bases from V and 6 bases from J; bases unmatched to any gene: 5. Germline CDR1 reads MNHEY; CDR2 reads SVGAGI. The CDR3 runs 15 residues.

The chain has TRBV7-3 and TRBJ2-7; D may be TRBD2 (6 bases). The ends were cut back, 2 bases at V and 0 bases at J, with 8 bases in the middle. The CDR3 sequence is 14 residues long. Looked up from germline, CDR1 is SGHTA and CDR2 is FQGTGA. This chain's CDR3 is CASSLQRVSYEQYF. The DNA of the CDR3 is TGTGCCAGCAGCTTACAGCGGGTCTCCTACGAGCAGTACTTC.

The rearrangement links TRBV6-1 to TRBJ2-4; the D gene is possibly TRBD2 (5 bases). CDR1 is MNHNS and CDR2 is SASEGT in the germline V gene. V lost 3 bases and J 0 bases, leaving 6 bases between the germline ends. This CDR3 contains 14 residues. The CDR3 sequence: CASSERVAKNIQYF. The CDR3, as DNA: TGTGCCAGCAGTGAGAGGGTAGCCAAAAACATTCAGTACTTC.

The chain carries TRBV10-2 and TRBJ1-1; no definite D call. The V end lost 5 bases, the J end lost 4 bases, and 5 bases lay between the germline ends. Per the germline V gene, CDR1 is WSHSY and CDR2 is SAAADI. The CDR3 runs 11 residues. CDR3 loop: CASSQGTEAFF. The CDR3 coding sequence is TGCGCCAGCAGTCAAGGCACTGAAGCTTTCTTT.

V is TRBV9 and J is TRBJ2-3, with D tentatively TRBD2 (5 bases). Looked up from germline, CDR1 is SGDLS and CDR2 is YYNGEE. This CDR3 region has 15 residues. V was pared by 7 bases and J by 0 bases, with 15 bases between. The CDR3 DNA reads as TGTGCCAGCGCTCGGGGTAGCTCTAGCACAGATACGCAGTATTTT. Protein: CASARGSSSTDTQYF. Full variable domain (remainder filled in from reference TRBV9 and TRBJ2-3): DSGVTQTPKHLITATGQRVTLRCSPRSGDLSVYWYQQSLDQGLQFLIQYYNGEERAKGNILERFSAQQFPDLHSELNLSSLELGDSALYFCASARGSSSTDTQYFGPGTRLTVL.

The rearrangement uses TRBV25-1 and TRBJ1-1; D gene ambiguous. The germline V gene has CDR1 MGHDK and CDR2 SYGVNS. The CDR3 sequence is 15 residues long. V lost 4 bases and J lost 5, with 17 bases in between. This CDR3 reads CASSATDGARTEAFF. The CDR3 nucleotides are TGTGCCAGCAGTGCCACAGACGGAGCCCGAACTGAAGCTTTCTTT.

The CDR3 DNA follows: TGTGCCAGCAGCTTAACGGGGGACCTTAGCAATCAGCCCCAGCATTTT. Translation: CASSLTGDLSNQPQHF. The gene calls are TRBV7-8 and TRBJ1-5; D might be TRBD1 (5 bases). CDR1 is SGHVS, CDR2 FQNEAQ, per germline. V shed 2 bases and J shed 0 bases, with 11 bases lying between them. The CDR3 extends over 16 amino acids. Combining the CDR3 with reference TRBV7-8 and TRBJ1-5 gives the whole variable domain GAGVSQSPRYKVAKRGQDVALRCDPISGHVSLFWYQQALGQGPEFLTYFQNEAQLDKSGLPSDRFFAERPEGSVSTLKIQRTQQEDSAVYLCASSLTGDLSNQPQHFGDGTRLSIL.

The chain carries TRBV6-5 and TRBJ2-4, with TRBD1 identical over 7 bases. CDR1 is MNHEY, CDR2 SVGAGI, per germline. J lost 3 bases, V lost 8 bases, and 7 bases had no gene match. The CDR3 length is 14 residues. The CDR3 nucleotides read TGTGCCAGCGTCACCGGGACAGTCAAAAACATTCAGTACTTC. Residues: CASVTGTVKNIQYF.

In DNA form, the CDR3 reads TGTGCCAGCGGGTCGGTTTCGAACACCGGGGAGCTGTTTTTT. It yields the protein CASGSVSNTGELFF. This chain connects TRBV6-5 to TRBJ2-2; D gene uncertain. The V and J ends lost 8 bases and 0 bases respectively, with 10 bases between them. Germline V gives CDR1 MNHEY, CDR2 SVGAGI. This CDR3 comprises 14 residues.

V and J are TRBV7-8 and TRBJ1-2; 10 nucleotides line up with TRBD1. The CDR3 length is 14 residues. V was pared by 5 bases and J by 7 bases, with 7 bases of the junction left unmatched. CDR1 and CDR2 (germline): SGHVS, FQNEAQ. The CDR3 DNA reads TGTGCCAGCAGCCCAGGGACAGGGGTCTTTGGCTACACCTTC. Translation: CASSPGTGVFGYTF.

The CDR3 DNA reads as TGTGCCAGCAGCCCGGACAGGGACACGCAGTATTTT. Its protein product is CASSPDRDTQYF. The chain joins TRBV6-6 to TRBJ2-3, with TRBD1 matching over 8 bases. The CDR3 sequence is 12 residues long. Germline CDR1 MNHNY, CDR2 SVGAGI (reference sequence). J was trimmed by 9 bases and V by 6 bases; bases with no gene match: 5.

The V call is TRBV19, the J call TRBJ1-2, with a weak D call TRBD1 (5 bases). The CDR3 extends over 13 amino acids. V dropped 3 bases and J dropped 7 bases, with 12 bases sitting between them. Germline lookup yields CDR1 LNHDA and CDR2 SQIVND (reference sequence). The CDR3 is CASSITGFPGYTF. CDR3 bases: TGTGCCAGTAGTATTACAGGTTTTCCTGGCTACACCTTC.

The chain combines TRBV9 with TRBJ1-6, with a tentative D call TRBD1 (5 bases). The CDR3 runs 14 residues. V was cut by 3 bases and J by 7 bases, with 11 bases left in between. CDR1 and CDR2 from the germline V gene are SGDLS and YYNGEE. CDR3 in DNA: TGTGCCAGCAGCGACTGGGGGATCAATTCACCCCTCCACTTT. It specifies CASSDWGINSPLHF.

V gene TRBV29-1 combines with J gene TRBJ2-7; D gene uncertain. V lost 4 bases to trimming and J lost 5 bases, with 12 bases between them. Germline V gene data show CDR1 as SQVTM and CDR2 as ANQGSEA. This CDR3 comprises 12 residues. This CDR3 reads CSVGRQIHEQYF. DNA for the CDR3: TGCAGCGTTGGCCGGCAGATCCACGAGCAGTACTTC.